These 4 T cell receptor beta chains originate from one sample sequenced in a study of technical replicates of blood from a handful of donors. TCRdb's table, derived via immunoSEQ multiplex PCR, lists solely in-frame clones and lacks some. Of 70,000 to 90,000 clones listed, just over 90% are singletons. Sequenced material: T cells isolated from PBMCs. The receptors come from a human donor in good health.

The rearrangement links TRBV4-1 to TRBJ2-1; TRBD2 is a possible D gene (6 bases). Germline V gene lookup returns CDR1 MGHRA and CDR2 YSYEKL. This CDR3 comprises 19 residues. Deletions cut 4 bases from V and 2 bases from J, with 24 bases between. Written as DNA, the CDR3 is TGCGCCAGCAGCCTCCCACCTCGGGACTGGCTAGTACCCTACAATGAGCAGTTCTTC. Translated: CASSLPPRDWLVPYNEQFF.

CDR3 region: CASSRTMGEETQYF. CDR3 coding DNA: TGTGCCAGCAGCCGCACAATGGGCGAAGAGACCCAGTACTTC. This chain links TRBV7-9 with TRBJ2-5; D gene ambiguous. The length of the CDR3 is 14 residues. V lost 5 bases and J lost 3, with 13 bases in between. Germline loops: CDR1 SEHNR, CDR2 FQNEAQ (reference sequence).

The chain is built from TRBV10-3 and TRBJ2-7; TRBD1 might be the D (6 bases). The CDR3 runs 13 residues. CDR1 is ENHRY and CDR2 is SYGVKD in the germline V gene. V was pared by 8 bases and J by 1 base, with 12 bases between. The CDR3 loop is CAIQPGQSYEQYF. The CDR3 coding sequence is TGTGCCATCCAGCCAGGACAGTCCTACGAGCAGTACTTC.

V usage is TRBV19 and J usage is TRBJ1-5, with TRBD1 matching 8 bases. V was clipped by 2 bases and J by 4 bases; unmatched bases: 13. From germline, CDR1 is LNHDA and CDR2 SQIVND (reference sequence). The length of the CDR3 is 18 residues. The CDR3 spells CASSIQGQEASFNQPQHF. The CDR3 nucleotides read TGTGCCAGTAGTATACAGGGACAGGAGGCCTCTTTTAATCAGCCCCAGCATTTT.